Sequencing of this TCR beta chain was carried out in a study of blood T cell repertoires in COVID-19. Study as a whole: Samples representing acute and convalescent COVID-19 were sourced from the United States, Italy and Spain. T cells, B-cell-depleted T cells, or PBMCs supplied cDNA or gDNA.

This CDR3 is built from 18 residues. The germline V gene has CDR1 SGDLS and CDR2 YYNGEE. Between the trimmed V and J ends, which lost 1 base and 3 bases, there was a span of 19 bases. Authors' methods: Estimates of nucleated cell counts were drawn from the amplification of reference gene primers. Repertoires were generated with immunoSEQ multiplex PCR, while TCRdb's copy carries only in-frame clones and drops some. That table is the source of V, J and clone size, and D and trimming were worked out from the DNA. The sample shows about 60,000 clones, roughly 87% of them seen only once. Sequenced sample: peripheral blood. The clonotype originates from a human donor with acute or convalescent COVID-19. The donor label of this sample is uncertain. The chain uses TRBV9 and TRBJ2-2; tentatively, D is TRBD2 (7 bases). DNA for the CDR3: TGTGCCAGCAGCGTAAACCCGGGGAGGGGGGTGGACACCGGGGAGCTGTTTTTT. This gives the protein CASSVNPGRGVDTGELFF.